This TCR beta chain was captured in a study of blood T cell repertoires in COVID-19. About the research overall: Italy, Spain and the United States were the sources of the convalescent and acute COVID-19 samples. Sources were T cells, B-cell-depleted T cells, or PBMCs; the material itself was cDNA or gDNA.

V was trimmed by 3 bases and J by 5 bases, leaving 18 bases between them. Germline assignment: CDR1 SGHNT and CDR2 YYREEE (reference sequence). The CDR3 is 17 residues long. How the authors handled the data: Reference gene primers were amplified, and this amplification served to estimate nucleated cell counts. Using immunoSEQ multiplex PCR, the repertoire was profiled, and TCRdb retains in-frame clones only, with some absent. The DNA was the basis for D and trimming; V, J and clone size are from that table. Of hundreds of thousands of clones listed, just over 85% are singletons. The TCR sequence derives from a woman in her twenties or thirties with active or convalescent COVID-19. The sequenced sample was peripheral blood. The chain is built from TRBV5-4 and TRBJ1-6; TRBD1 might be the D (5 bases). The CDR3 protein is CASSSGDGTSHNSPLHF. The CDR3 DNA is TGTGCCAGCAGCTCGGGGGACGGAACTTCCCATAATTCACCCCTCCACTTT.